This T cell receptor (beta chain) was documented in a study of cytomegalovirus exposure and HLA in healthy donors. General study findings and limits: In a later analysis, TCR beta V- and J-gene trimming was associated with a missense DCLRE1C variant.

The CDR3 has 13 amino acids. CDR1 is MDHEN and CDR2 is SYDVKM in the germline V gene. V was pared by 8 bases and J by 5 bases, with 15 bases between. PCR involved 60 Vbeta and 13 Jbeta primers. TCRdb's copy holds only in-frame clones and misses some; the assay was immunoSEQ multiplex PCR. The sample lists just under 150,000 clones, over 75% seen once, with less than 3% in the top ten. About this clone itself: Its antigen is not known.

This clonotype was obtained from a woman in her thirties in good health and CMV-seronegative. Sequencing was carried out using PBMCs. This rearrangement joins TRBV28 to TRBJ2-5; tentative D call: TRBD2 (6 bases). The CDR3 loop is CASGILGGETQYF. CDR3 nucleotides: TGTGCCAGCGGAATTCTCGGGGGTGAGACCCAGTACTTC.